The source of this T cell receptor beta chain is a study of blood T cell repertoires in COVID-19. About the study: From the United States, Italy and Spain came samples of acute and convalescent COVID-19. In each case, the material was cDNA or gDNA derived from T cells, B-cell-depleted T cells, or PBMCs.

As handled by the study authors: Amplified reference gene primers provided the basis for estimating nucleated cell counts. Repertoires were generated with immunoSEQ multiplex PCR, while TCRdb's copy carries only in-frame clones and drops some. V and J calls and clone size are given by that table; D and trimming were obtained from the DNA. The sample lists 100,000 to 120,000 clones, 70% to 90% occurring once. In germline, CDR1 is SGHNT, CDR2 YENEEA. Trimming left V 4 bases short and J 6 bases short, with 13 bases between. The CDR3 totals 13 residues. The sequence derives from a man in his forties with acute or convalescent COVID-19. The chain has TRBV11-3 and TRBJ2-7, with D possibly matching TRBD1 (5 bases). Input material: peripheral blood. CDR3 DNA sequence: TGTGCCAGCAGCTCACCACAGGTGGGCGAGCAGTACTTC. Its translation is CASSSPQVGEQYF.